These 21 T cell receptor beta chains originate from one sample sequenced in a study of T cell changes during pregnancy in multiple sclerosis. Repertoires were generated with immunoSEQ multiplex PCR, while TCRdb's copy carries only in-frame clones and drops some. The data contain tens of thousands of clones, more than 90% of them singletons. Material: CD8+ T cells from peripheral blood mononuclear cells, obtained before pregnancy. All receptors derive from a female donor with multiple sclerosis, enrolled in a pregnancy study.

This clone occurred once. The chain combines TRBV5-4 with TRBJ1-2; D gene ambiguous. Per the germline V gene, CDR1 is SGHNT and CDR2 is YYREEE (reference sequence). Deletions cut 6 bases from V and 8 bases from J, with 11 bases between. The CDR3 has 11 amino acids. CDR3 sequence (DNA): TGTGCCAGCAAGACTCCGGAGGGCTACACCTTC. It translates to CASKTPEGYTF. The full variable domain, its missing parts supplied by reference TRBV5-4 and TRBJ1-2, is ETGVTQSPTHLIKTRGQQVTLRCSSQSGHNTVSWYQQALGQGPQFIFQYYREEENGRGNFPPRFSGLQFPNYSSELNVNALELDDSALYLCASKTPEGYTFGSGTRLTVV.

V usage is TRBV27 and J usage is TRBJ1-4; TRBD1 agrees at 7 bases. This CDR3 has 17 amino acids. Germline loops: CDR1 MNHEY, CDR2 SMNVEV (reference sequence). With V trimmed by 4 bases and J by 0 bases, 8 bases remained unmatched. The CDR3 region is CASSSQGPGATNEKLFF. Written as DNA, the CDR3 is TGTGCCAGCAGTTCACAGGGGCCGGGGGCAACTAATGAAAAACTGTTTTTT.

On this clone itself: Within the sample, other DNA sequences also encode this same CDR3. V and J are TRBV7-2 and TRBJ2-5; 7 bases are shared with TRBD2. V was clipped by 0 bases and J by 5 bases; unmatched bases: 3. The CDR3 totals 14 residues. Germline CDR1 and CDR2: SGHTA and FQGNSA. CDR3 protein: CASSLAPGGETQYF. CDR3 DNA sequence: TGTGCCAGCAGCTTAGCTCCCGGGGGGGAGACCCAGTACTTC.

This chain joins TRBV12-1 and TRBJ2-7; the table calls TRBD1, which could not be checked here. TRBV12-1 constitutes a pseudogene. The length of the CDR3 is 17 residues. The CDR3 reads CASINDVRDRDLWEQYF. CDR3 sequence (DNA): TGTGCCAGCATCAACGACGTCCGGGACAGGGACTTATGGGAGCAGTACTTC.

The chain has TRBV7-6 and TRBJ2-1; D is unresolved. Trimming cost V 1 base and J 6 bases, with 19 bases left between them. In germline, CDR1 is SGHVS, CDR2 FNYEAQ. The CDR3 consists of 17 residues. The CDR3 region is CASSLGVGLRLLNEQFF. CDR3 DNA: TGTGCCAGCAGCTTAGGGGTAGGATTGAGGCTGCTCAATGAGCAGTTCTTC.

The chain carries TRBV9 and TRBJ2-3; TRBD2 agrees at 13 bases. Trimming took 2 bases from V and 4 from J; bases not matched to a gene: 4. The CDR3 has 16 residues. Germline V gene sequence: CDR1 SGDLS, CDR2 YYNGEE. The CDR3, as DNA: TGTGCCAGCAGCGTTTGGACTAGCGGGAGACCAGATACGCAGTATTTT. The encoded protein is CASSVWTSGRPDTQYF.

This rearrangement joins TRBV7-6 to TRBJ1-1; D unresolved. This CDR3 spans 18 amino acids. The ends were cut back, 1 base at V and 0 bases at J, with 18 bases in the middle. Germline-derived CDR1 and CDR2 are SGHVS and FNYEAQ. In DNA, the CDR3 is TGTGCCAGCAGCTTAGGAGGATTTGTGGGTTCAATGAACACTGAAGCTTTCTTT. Translating it yields CASSLGGFVGSMNTEAFF.

The chain carries TRBV7-9 and TRBJ2-4; D remains ambiguous. V was pared by 0 bases and J by 3 bases, with 21 bases between. Germline CDR1 is SEHNR and CDR2 is FQNEAQ (reference sequence). The CDR3 sequence is 19 residues long. CDR3 coding DNA: TGTGCCAGCAGCTTAGCTGCAGAGGCTCTCCCTTACGGCAAAAACATTCAGTACTTC. Protein sequence: CASSLAAEALPYGKNIQYF.

The rearrangement links TRBV27 to TRBJ2-1, with a tentative D call TRBD1 (6 bases). The CDR3 has 14 residues. Looked up from germline, CDR1 is MNHEY and CDR2 is SMNVEV (reference sequence). Trimming removed 5 bases at V and 13 bases at J, with 21 bases between. The CDR3 loop is CASSRSSGVLDQFF. CDR3 coding DNA: TGTGCCAGCAGTCGGTCCTCAGGGGTATTGGATCAGTTCTTC.

This chain connects TRBV15 to TRBJ2-3, with D tentatively TRBD2 (6 bases). Germline lookup yields CDR1 LNHNV and CDR2 YYDKDF (reference sequence). Trimming cost V 0 bases and J 4 bases, with 11 bases left between them. This CDR3 spans 15 amino acids. The CDR3 loop reads CATSRDTEGSDTQYF. CDR3 bases: TGTGCCACCAGCAGAGATACGGAGGGATCAGATACGCAGTATTTT.

The chain carries TRBV27 and TRBJ2-3; 10 nucleotides line up with TRBD2. The V segment lost 2 bases and the J segment 1 base; nucleotides outside the gene matches: 12. The V gene's germline CDR1 is MNHEY and CDR2 SMNVEV (reference sequence). The CDR3 loop spans 19 amino acids. The CDR3 DNA reads as TGTGCCAGCAGTTTAGGGCAGGGCGTAGCGGGGGGTCGCACAGATACGCAGTATTTT. It translates to CASSLGQGVAGGRTDTQYF.

V and J are TRBV7-9 and TRBJ2-2, with a tentative D call TRBD1 (5 bases). Trimming removed 8 bases from V and 0 bases from J, with 10 bases in between. The CDR3 sequence is 14 residues long. In germline, CDR1 is SEHNR, CDR2 FQNEAQ (reference sequence). CDR3 protein: CASDLTANTGELFF. The CDR3 region has the DNA TGTGCCAGCGACCTGACAGCGAACACCGGGGAGCTGTTTTTT. The full variable domain, its missing parts supplied by reference TRBV7-9 and TRBJ2-2, is DTGVSQNPRHKITKRGQNVTFRCDPISEHNRLYWYRQTLGQGPEFLTYFQNEAQLEKSRLLSDRFSAERPKGSFSTLEIQRTEQGDSAMYLCASDLTANTGELFFGEGSRLTVL.

The chain recombines TRBV19 with TRBJ2-7, with D perhaps TRBD1 (6 bases). CDR1 is LNHDA and CDR2 is SQIVND in the germline V gene (reference sequence). The CDR3 is 16 amino acids. V was clipped by 4 bases and J by 2 bases, with 18 bases between them. The CDR3 DNA reads as TGTGCCAGTAGTACAAGACCCGCGTGGGGGCCCTACGAGCAGTACTTC. Its translation is CASSTRPAWGPYEQYF.

The chain uses TRBV6-5 and TRBJ1-6; 7 positions agree with TRBD1. This CDR3 has 14 amino acids. Per the germline V gene, CDR1 is MNHEY and CDR2 is SVGAGI. With V trimmed by 5 bases and J by 6 bases, 4 bases remained unmatched. CDR3 coding DNA: TGTGCCAGCAGTGACCGGGACAGTAATTCACCCCTCCACTTT. Translated: CASSDRDSNSPLHF.

The chain uses TRBV5-6 and TRBJ2-1, with 12 bases identical to TRBD2. Germline V lookup: CDR1 SGHDT, CDR2 YYEEEE. This CDR3 region has 13 residues. V lost 4 bases and J lost 14; bases outside the gene matches: 7. This CDR3 is CASSLGTSGPKFF. In nucleotides, the CDR3 is TGTGCCAGCAGCCTCGGGACTAGCGGGCCTAAGTTCTTC.

This CDR3 reads CASRLTGAGANVLTF. The CDR3 DNA follows: TGTGCCAGCAGACTCACAGGGGCTGGGGCCAACGTCCTGACTTTC. The chain combines TRBV2 with TRBJ2-6; 7 bases are a match to TRBD1. This CDR3 region has 15 residues. In germline, CDR1 is SNHLY, CDR2 FYNNEI. V lost 6 bases and J lost 2; bases outside the gene matches: 4.

This chain joins TRBV6-5 and TRBJ2-5, with D tentatively TRBD2 (7 bases). The DNA matches TRBJ2-7 better at its end, which makes the J call doubtful. The CDR3 is made up of 16 amino acids. CDR1 is MNHEY and CDR2 is SVGAGI in the germline V gene. The CDR3 region has the DNA TGTGCCAGCAGTTACTCCTGGCGGGGGCCCACCTACGAGCAGTACTTC. This codes for CASSYSWRGPTYEQYF.

This chain uses TRBV2 with TRBJ1-2; TRBD1 matches at 9 bases. Trimming removed 0 bases from V and 8 bases from J; junction bases left unmatched: 7. Germline CDR1 and CDR2: SNHLY and FYNNEI. CDR3 length equals 15 residues. The CDR3 region is CASSEAEDRGPGYTF. DNA of the CDR3: TGTGCCAGCAGTGAAGCTGAGGACAGGGGTCCGGGCTACACCTTC.

This chain uses TRBV7-3 with TRBJ2-2; TRBD2 matches 8 bases. This CDR3 has 14 amino acids. Germline V lookup: CDR1 SGHTA, CDR2 FQGTGA. The V gene end was trimmed by 3 bases and the J gene end by 6 bases; junction bases not matched to a gene: 3. For the CDR3, the DNA is TGTGCCAGCAGCTTGTTAGCGGGGTCCGGGGAGCTGTTTTTT. Protein product: CASSLLAGSGELFF. The whole variable domain, filled in from reference TRBV7-3 and TRBJ2-2, reads GAGVSQTPSNKVTEKGKYVELRCDPISGHTALYWYRQSLGQGPEFLIYFQGTGAADDSGLPNDRFFAVRPEGSVSTLKIQRTERGDSAVYLCASSLLAGSGELFFGEGSRLTVL.

This clone has more than one count but fewer than ten. This chain links TRBV15 with TRBJ1-6; TRBD1 agrees at 9 bases. J gave up 10 bases and V 4 bases, and 2 bases lay outside the gene matches. CDR3 length: 13 residues. Germline V CDR1 and CDR2: LNHNV, YYDKDF (reference sequence). The CDR3 DNA sequence: TGTGCCACCAGCACGGACAGGGGCTCACCCCTCCACTTT. Translation gives CATSTDRGSPLHF.

The gene calls are TRBV10-3 and TRBJ1-1; D possibly corresponds to TRBD1 (5 bases). The CDR3 has 13 residues. The germline V gene has CDR1 ENHRY and CDR2 SYGVKD. Trimming removed 2 bases at V and 3 bases at J, with 7 bases between. This CDR3 is CAISETGDTEAFF. DNA of the CDR3: TGTGCCATCAGTGAGACGGGGGACACTGAAGCTTTCTTT.